This T cell receptor beta chain was profiled in a study of blood T cell repertoires in COVID-19. Study at large: Sample material is recorded as cDNA or gDNA derived from T cells, B-cell-depleted T cells, or PBMCs.

In the source study's methods: Cell counts per sample came from amplifying reference gene primers. Clones were sequenced by immunoSEQ multiplex PCR, and TCRdb holds only the in-frame ones, with some missing. V and J calls and clone size are given by that table; D and trimming were obtained from the DNA. The sample has about 190,000 clones; 90% are singletons. Germline CDR1 and CDR2: SNHLY and FYNNEI. This CDR3 contains 14 residues. The V and J ends lost 7 bases and 9 bases, in that order; junction bases with no gene match: 11. The receptor's source is a man in his fifties or sixties with acute or convalescent COVID-19. The sequencing input was peripheral blood. The V and J genes are TRBV2 and TRBJ1-4, with 7 bases identical to TRBD1. The CDR3 DNA is TGTGCCAGCACGCAGGAAGGGGGCCGGCAAAAACTGTTTTTT. Encoded protein: CASTQEGGRQKLFF.